The source of this T cell receptor beta chain is a study of blood T cell repertoires in COVID-19. CDR1 and CDR2 (germline): KGHDR, SFDVKD. Between the trimmed V and J ends, which lost 4 bases and 9 bases, there was a span of 13 bases. The CDR3 runs to 13 residues. Repertoires were generated with immunoSEQ multiplex PCR, while TCRdb's copy carries only in-frame clones and drops some. The table has a few hundred thousand clones, roughly 84% seen once. Sequences were obtained from peripheral blood. The sequence was obtained from a man aged 50 to 59 with active or convalescent COVID-19. This chain joins TRBV24-1 and TRBJ2-3; tentatively, D is TRBD2 (6 bases). CDR3 region: CATSDPTRGTQYF. The CDR3 DNA follows: TGTGCCACCAGTGACCCGACTCGGGGGACGCAGTATTTT.